Listed below are T cell receptor beta chains from one sample, sequenced in a study of blood T cell repertoires in COVID-19. Only in-frame clones appear in the TCRdb table, and some are missing; sequencing was by immunoSEQ multiplex PCR. The sample lists about 200,000 clones, roughly 90% seen once, with roughly 8.8% in the top ten. Input material: PBMCs or T cells enriched from blood (not recorded which). The receptor source for this set is a woman younger than 35 who had recovered from COVID-19. Each CDR3 is given with its conserved first and last residue. The D gene is left open where the match is weak. Size is omitted from some rows. Given values are once, few, many or a class for expanded clones.

>TRBV7-9|.|TRBJ1-1|once
TGTGCCAGCAGCTGGACCGGGACTAGGAACACTGAAGCTTTCTTT
CASSWTGTRNTEAFF
>TRBV4-2|TRBD2|TRBJ2-7|.
TGTGCCAGCAGCCAAGATCAAGCGGGGCCCTCCTACGAGCAGTACTTC
CASSQDQAGPSYEQYF
>TRBV28|.|TRBJ1-5|.
TGTGCCAGCAGTTTTCGCACGGGACTCCCAGTATATCAGCCCCAGCATTTT
CASSFRTGLPVYQPQHF
>TRBV24-1|TRBD1|TRBJ2-5|.
TGTGCCACCAGTGATTGGACAGGTTTGCAAGAGACCCAGTACTTC
CATSDWTGLQETQYF
>TRBV6-5|.|TRBJ1-6|.
TGTGCCAGCGGACGGGAGAATTCACCCCTCCACTTT
CASGRENSPLHF
>TRBV9|TRBD2|TRBJ2-7|few
TGTGCCAGCAGCCGGGGGACTAACTACGAGCAGTACTTC
CASSRGTNYEQYF
>TRBV6-5|TRBD1|TRBJ1-6|.
TGTGCCAGCAAGCACAGGGGGCGAGAAGGGTCACCCCTCCACTTT
CASKHRGREGSPLHF
>TRBV7-9|.|TRBJ1-1|many
TGTGCCAGCAGCTTAGACATGAACACTGAAGCTTTCTTT
CASSLDMNTEAFF
>TRBV19|.|TRBJ2-6|.
TGTGCCAGTAGTATCCACTCTGGGGCCAACGTCCTGACTTTC
CASSIHSGANVLTF
>TRBV5-1|.|TRBJ2-5|.
TGCGCCAGCAGCCTTGGACAGACCCAAGAGACCCAGTACTTC
CASSLGQTQETQYF
>TRBV4-1|.|TRBJ1-2|.
TGCGCCAGCAGCCCTGGGTCGGGGGTTCCTAACTATGGCTACACCTTC
CASSPGSGVPNYGYTF
>TRBV10-3|TRBD2|TRBJ2-7|once
TGTGCCATCAGTGAGATAGCGGGGGGATCCTACGAGCAGTACTTC
CAISEIAGGSYEQYF
>TRBV13|.|TRBJ2-1|.
TGTGCCAGCAGCCCCACAGGGTTAGGATACAATGAGCAGTTCTTC
CASSPTGLGYNEQFF
>TRBV28|.|TRBJ1-6|.
TGTGCCAGCAGTTTATTCCCGGAGTATAATTCACCCCTCCACTTT
CASSLFPEYNSPLHF
>TRBV2|TRBD1|TRBJ1-2|.
TGTGCCAGCATTCCTCGAAGAGGACAGGGGGACCACACCTTC
CASIPRRGQGDHTF
>TRBV13|.|TRBJ1-5|.
TGTGCCAGCAGCCGCTACAGGGATAGCAATCAGCCCCAGCATTTT
CASSRYRDSNQPQHF
>TRBV15|.|TRBJ1-3|.
TGTGCCACCAGCAGAGAGGGGAGTCATACTGGAAACACCATATATTTT
CATSREGSHTGNTIYF
>TRBV19|.|TRBJ1-2|.
TGTGCCAGTCGCCACAGAGAAAACAGGAGAAACTATGGCTACACCTTC
CASRHRENRRNYGYTF
>TRBV28|TRBD1|TRBJ2-5|.
TGTGCCAGCAGTTTCGCGAGACAGGGGTTGGAGACCCAGTACTTC
CASSFARQGLETQYF
>TRBV11-2|TRBD1|TRBJ2-3|.
TGTGCCAGCAGCCCCGGGACAGGGTCAGATACGCAGTATTTT
CASSPGTGSDTQYF
>TRBV2|.|TRBJ2-7|.
TGTGCCACCAGACCCAGTCAGGGGATTCCCTACGAGCAGTACTTC
CATRPSQGIPYEQYF
>TRBV27|TRBD1|TRBJ1-6|.
TGTGCCAGCAGTGTCCGTGAGACAGGGGGCGCCCGGGGTAATTCACCCCTCCACTTT
CASSVRETGGARGNSPLHF
>TRBV23-1|TRBD2|TRBJ2-3|.
TGCGCCAGCAGTCAAAGAAACACTTACGGGGAGGGTACGCAGTATTTT
CASSQRNTYGEGTQYF
>TRBV12-2|.|TRBJ1-5|.
TGTGCAAGTCGCTTAGCTAGGACAGGGGGGGATCAGCCCCAGCATTTT
CASRLARTGGDQPQHF
>TRBV6-5|TRBD2|TRBJ2-1|.
TGTGCCAGCAGGGGACTAGAAAGCGATGAGCAGTTCTTC
CASRGLESDEQFF
>TRBV30|.|TRBJ1-2|.
TGTGCCTGGAGTGGGAGAACTACAGGGTTCGCGAACTATGGCTACACCTTC
CAWSGRTTGFANYGYTF
>TRBV9|.|TRBJ1-2|.
TGTGCCAGCAGCGTAGGTCCGGGGGTATCGCATGGCTACACCTTC
CASSVGPGVSHGYTF
>TRBV30|.|TRBJ2-7|few
TGTGCCTGGGGCCCCCATTGGGAACTAGGAACCTACGAGCAGTACTTC
CAWGPHWELGTYEQYF
>TRBV5-1|.|TRBJ1-6|.
TGCGCCAGCAGCATAAGAACGGAGAATTCACCCCTCCACTTT
CASSIRTENSPLHF
>TRBV7-9|.|TRBJ1-2|.
TGTGCCAGCAGTATTGGCGGAGAAGCTACCTATGGCTACACCTTC
CASSIGGEATYGYTF
>TRBV12-3/TRBV12-4|.|TRBJ2-2|.
TGTGCCAGCAGTCCAGGTGCCGGGGAGCTGTTTTTT
CASSPGAGELFF
>TRBV3-1/TRBV3-2|TRBD1|TRBJ1-1|.
TGTGCCAGCAGCGGGTCGGACAGGACGGCAGCTTTCTTT
CASSGSDRTAAFF
>TRBV24-1|.|TRBJ2-1|.
TGTGCCACCAGTGAAGTGGGGGCAGGTGAGCAGTTCTTC
CATSEVGAGEQFF
>TRBV9|.|TRBJ1-2|.
TGTGCCAGCAGCGTGTGGCAGGGGAATGGCTACACCTTC
CASSVWQGNGYTF
>TRBV6-5|TRBD1|TRBJ1-5|.
TGTGCCAGCAGGGAGGGACAGACAAATCAGCCCCAGCATTTT
CASREGQTNQPQHF
>TRBV5-1|.|TRBJ2-7|.
TGCGCCAGCAGCTGGGCCCCGGGGGGCGGGGACGAGCAGTACTTC
CASSWAPGGGDEQYF
>TRBV2|TRBD1|TRBJ1-5|.
TGTGCCAGCAGGATACCAGGGGGGAATCAGCCCCAGCATTTT
CASRIPGGNQPQHF
>TRBV9|TRBD2|TRBJ2-7|.
TGTGCCAGCAGCTCAACTAGCGGGGCCCCCTACGAGCAGTACTTC
CASSSTSGAPYEQYF
>TRBV7-6|.|TRBJ2-3|.
TGTGCCAGCAGCTTACGGACAGAGGGGATAGATACGCAGTATTTT
CASSLRTEGIDTQYF
>TRBV30|.|TRBJ1-3|.
TGTGCCTGGAGTTATAGTGGAAACACCATATATTTT
CAWSYSGNTIYF
>TRBV11-2|.|TRBJ2-5|.
TGTGCCAGCAGCTTTCTCGGGGGGCCCGAAGAGACCCAGTACTTC
CASSFLGGPEETQYF
>TRBV7-9|.|TRBJ2-3|.
TGTGCCAGCAGCTTAGCAAAGGGACTGCCAGATACGCAGTATTTT
CASSLAKGLPDTQYF
>TRBV5-6|TRBD1|TRBJ1-6|.
TGTGCCAGCGGTGGGCGGGACAGGGGTTCACCCCTCCACTTT
CASGGRDRGSPLHF
>TRBV6-1|.|TRBJ1-2|.
TGTGCCAGCAGTGACAACGGTCACTATGGCTACACCTTC
CASSDNGHYGYTF
>TRBV3-1/TRBV3-2|TRBD2|TRBJ2-1|.
TGTGCCAGCAGCCGACGGGGTCCTAGCGGGGATGAGCAGTTCTTC
CASSRRGPSGDEQFF
>TRBV19|TRBD2|TRBJ2-5|.
TGTGCCAGTAGTAATAGCGGGGGGGCCCCAGAGACCCAGTACTTC
CASSNSGGAPETQYF
>TRBV9|TRBD1|TRBJ1-1|.
TGTGCCAGCAGCCCGACGGACAGGCTTGAAGCTTTCTTT
CASSPTDRLEAFF
>TRBV9|TRBD1|TRBJ1-1|.
TGTGCCAGCTCCACCCACGGAGGGGGCCTCACTGAAGCTTTCTTT
CASSTHGGGLTEAFF
>TRBV19|.|TRBJ1-2|once
TGTGCCAGTAGTATTCAAGGGGCCTATGGCTACACCTTC
CASSIQGAYGYTF
>TRBV2|TRBD1|TRBJ1-5|.
TGTGCCAGCAGTGAAGCGACAGGGGGCGGTAGTTGGGGTCAGCCCCAGCATTTT
CASSEATGGGSWGQPQHF
>TRBV13|.|TRBJ1-6|once
TGTGCCAGCAGCTTAGGGACAGGAAGTTATTCACCCCTCCACTTT
CASSLGTGSYSPLHF
>TRBV5-1|TRBD2|TRBJ2-3|.
TGCGCCAGCAGCTTGGGAGGACTAGCGGGGGGGCCTCGCACAGATACGCAGTATTTT
CASSLGGLAGGPRTDTQYF